This TCR beta chain was obtained from a study of blood T cell repertoires in COVID-19 (dated by TCRdb to 2020 to 2021). Broadly, across the study: The collaborator samples originated in the United States, Italy and Spain and spanned the acute and convalescent phases of COVID-19. Samples came from the ongoing ImmuneRACE study (first 160 participants) plus 1,254 subjects from 6 global collaborators. HLA class I and class II types, where available, came from metadata supplied by the sample provider rather than from assay-based typing. The material from the prospective study consisted of cDNA or gDNA derived from T cells, B-cell-depleted T cells, or PBMCs. The sample metadata nearly always contained a de-identified subject ID, COVID-19 status, age in years and sex. Deeply sampled blood TCRbeta repertoires from subjects exposed to, actively infected with, or recovered from COVID-19 were included in the dataset. A freely available public database, intended as a resource for researchers studying the immune response to SARS-CoV-2, is where the repertoires were released.

Whole blood was collected in K2EDTA tubes by collaborating institutions according to the institutions' own protocols. For TCRbeta analysis, collaborators shipped samples in one of three forms: frozen whole blood, isolated PBMCs, or DNA extracted from either of those sample types. As encoded in the germline V gene (reference sequence), CDR1 is LNHDA while CDR2 is SQIVND. Compared with germline, V lacks 6 bases and J lacks 2 bases; bases without a gene match: 8. The CDR3 covers 15 residues, taking in both the cysteine and the phenylalanine. CDR3 DNA only is kept here, 45 bases in frame from base 1. Findings and caveats that apply to the study as a whole: The quantity of clinical and demographic metadata differed by source and by participant and was supplied without curation.

Turning to this clone: Its recognized antigen is unknown. Per-base quality was not reported, and no clone a single base away is much larger than it.

TCRbeta CDR3 regions were amplified from genomic DNA using the immunoSEQ Assay, a bias-controlled multiplex PCR. Regarding the original processing steps: Within the assay, amplification of reference gene primers was used to estimate how many nucleated cells each sample contained. Sequence reads were collapsed and filtered to measure the absolute abundance of every unique TCRbeta CDR3 rearrangement. For each sample, productive Simpson clonality was calculated as the square root of Simpson's diversity index across productive rearrangements. The table was pulled from immuneACCESS by TCRdb, which kept in-frame rearrangements only. Such tables lose some clones; where checked, under half of the loss comes from unresolved V genes, and the rest has no known cause. The DNA gave D and trimming, while V, J and clone size come from that table. In this sample the table shows about 110,000 clones, around 90% of which occur a single time. The ten largest account for approximately 4.4% of the sample.

Material: peripheral blood. The clonotype comes from a woman aged 45-65 years with acute or convalescent COVID-19. The sequence links TRBV19 to TRBJ2-7; the junction holds 9 bases that match TRBD1. The CDR3 region: CASSPTGTGTYEQYF. The DNA sequence follows: TGTGCCAGTAGCCCGACCGGGACAGGGACCTACGAGCAGTACTTC.